The present T cell receptor beta chain was sequenced within a study of blood T cell repertoires in COVID-19. Whole-study context: In each case, the material was cDNA or gDNA derived from T cells, B-cell-depleted T cells, or PBMCs.

Recruits, aged roughly 18 to 90 years, lived in 24 US areas. Participants reported their clinical history, and cohort assignment relied on those reports. This CDR3 is built from 15 residues. The germline V and J ends were trimmed by 0 bases and 5 bases, with 11 bases remaining between them. Germline CDR1 is SGHNT and CDR2 is YYREEE (reference sequence). As handled by the study authors: Estimated nucleated cell counts came from reference gene primer amplification. Profiled with immunoSEQ multiplex PCR; TCRdb holds only in-frame clones, not every one. The DNA was the basis for D and trimming; V, J and clone size are from that table. Among about 130,000 clones listed, roughly 90% were seen once.

V and J are TRBV5-4 and TRBJ2-2; D not resolved. This clonotype was sampled from a man over 45 who had recovered from COVID-19. The sequenced sample was PBMCs or T cells enriched from blood (not recorded which). As DNA, the CDR3 is TGTGCCAGCAGCTTGGAGGCTAGTGGTACCGGGGAGCTGTTTTTT. Protein product: CASSLEASGTGELFF.